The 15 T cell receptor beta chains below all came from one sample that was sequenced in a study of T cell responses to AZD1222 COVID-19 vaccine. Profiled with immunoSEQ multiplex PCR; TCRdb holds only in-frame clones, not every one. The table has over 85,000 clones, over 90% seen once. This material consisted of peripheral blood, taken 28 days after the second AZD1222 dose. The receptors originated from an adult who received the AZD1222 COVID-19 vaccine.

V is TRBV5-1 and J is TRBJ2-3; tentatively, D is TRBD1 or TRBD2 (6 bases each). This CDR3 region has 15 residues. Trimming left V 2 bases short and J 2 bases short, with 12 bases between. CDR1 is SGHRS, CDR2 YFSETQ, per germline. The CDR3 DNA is TGCGCCAGCAGCTTACTCGGGGGCAACACAGATACGCAGTATTTT. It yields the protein CASSLLGGNTDTQYF.

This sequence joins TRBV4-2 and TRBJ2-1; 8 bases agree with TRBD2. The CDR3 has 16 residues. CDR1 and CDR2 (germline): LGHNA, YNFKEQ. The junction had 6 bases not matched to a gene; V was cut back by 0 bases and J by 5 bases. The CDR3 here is CASSQDGGTRNNEQFF. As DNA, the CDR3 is TGTGCCAGCAGCCAAGATGGCGGGACTAGGAACAATGAGCAGTTCTTC.

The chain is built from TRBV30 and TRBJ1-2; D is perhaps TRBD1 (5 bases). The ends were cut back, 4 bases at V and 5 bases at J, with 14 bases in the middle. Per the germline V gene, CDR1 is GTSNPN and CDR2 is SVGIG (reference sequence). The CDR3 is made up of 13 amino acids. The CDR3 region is CAWMDAGLYGYTF. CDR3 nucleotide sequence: TGTGCCTGGATGGACGCGGGGCTTTATGGCTACACCTTC. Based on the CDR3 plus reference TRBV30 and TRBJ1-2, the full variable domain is SQTIHQWPATLVQPVGSPLSLECTVEGTSNPNLYWYRQAAGRGLQLLFYSVGIGQISSEVPQNLSASRPQDRQFILSSKKLLLSDSGFYLCAWMDAGLYGYTFGSGTRLTVV.

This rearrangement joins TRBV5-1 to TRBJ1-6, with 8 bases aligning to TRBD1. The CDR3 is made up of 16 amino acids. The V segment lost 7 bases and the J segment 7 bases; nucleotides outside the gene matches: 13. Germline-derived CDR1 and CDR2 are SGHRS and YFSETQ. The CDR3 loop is CASHSGQGVWNSPLHF. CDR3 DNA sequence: TGCGCCAGCCACTCCGGACAGGGCGTGTGGAATTCACCCCTCCACTTT.

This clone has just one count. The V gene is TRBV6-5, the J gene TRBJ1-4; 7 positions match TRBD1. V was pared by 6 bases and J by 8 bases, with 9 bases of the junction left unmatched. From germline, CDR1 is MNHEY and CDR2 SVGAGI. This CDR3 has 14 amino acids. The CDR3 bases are TGTGCCAGCAGGAGGGGGCATATACCAGAAAAACTGTTTTTT. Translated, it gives CASRRGHIPEKLFF.

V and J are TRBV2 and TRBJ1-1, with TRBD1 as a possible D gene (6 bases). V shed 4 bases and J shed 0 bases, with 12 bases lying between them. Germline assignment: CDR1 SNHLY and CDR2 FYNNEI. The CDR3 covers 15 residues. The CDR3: CASSGPRTVNTEAFF. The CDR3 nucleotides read TGTGCCAGCAGTGGGCCACGGACAGTGAACACTGAAGCTTTCTTT.

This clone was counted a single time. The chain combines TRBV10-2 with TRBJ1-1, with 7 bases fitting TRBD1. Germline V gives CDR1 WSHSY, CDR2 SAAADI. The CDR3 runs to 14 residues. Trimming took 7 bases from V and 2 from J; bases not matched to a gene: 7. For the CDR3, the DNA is TGCGCCAGCACAAGACAGGGCACTAACACTGAAGCTTTCTTT. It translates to CASTRQGTNTEAFF.

CDR3 nucleotide sequence: TGTGCCAGCTCACTAATTAGGGACCCCTCTGGAAACACCATATATTTT. Translated, it gives CASSLIRDPSGNTIYF. The V and J genes are TRBV18 and TRBJ1-3; TRBD1 is a possible D gene (5 bases). V gave up 4 bases and J gave up 0 bases, with 13 bases separating them. CDR1 is KGHSH, CDR2 LQKENI, per germline. The CDR3 loop spans 16 amino acids.

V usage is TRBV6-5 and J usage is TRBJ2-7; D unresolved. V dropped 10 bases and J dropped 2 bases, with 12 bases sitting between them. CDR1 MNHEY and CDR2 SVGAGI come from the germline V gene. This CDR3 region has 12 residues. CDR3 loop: CATDAVTYEQYF. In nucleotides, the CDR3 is TGTGCCACCGACGCTGTAACCTACGAGCAGTACTTC.

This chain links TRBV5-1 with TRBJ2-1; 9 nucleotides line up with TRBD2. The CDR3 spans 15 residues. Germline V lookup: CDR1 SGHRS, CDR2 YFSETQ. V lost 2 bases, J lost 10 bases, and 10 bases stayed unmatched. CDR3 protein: CASSFDGGGAREQFF. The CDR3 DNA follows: TGCGCCAGCAGCTTCGATGGCGGGGGGGCCCGAGAGCAGTTCTTC.

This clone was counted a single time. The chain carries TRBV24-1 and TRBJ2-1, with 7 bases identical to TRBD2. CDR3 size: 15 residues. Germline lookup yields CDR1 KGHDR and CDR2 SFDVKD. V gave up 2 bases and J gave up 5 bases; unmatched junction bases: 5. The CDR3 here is CATSDSRGVDNEQFF. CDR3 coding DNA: TGTGCCACCAGTGATTCCCGGGGGGTAGACAATGAGCAGTTCTTC.

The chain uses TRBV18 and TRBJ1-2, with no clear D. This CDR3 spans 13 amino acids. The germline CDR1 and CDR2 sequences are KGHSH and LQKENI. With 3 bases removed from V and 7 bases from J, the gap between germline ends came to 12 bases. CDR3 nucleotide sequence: TGTGCCAGCTCACCCGGGAGCCCGGGTGGCTACACCTTC. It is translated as CASSPGSPGGYTF. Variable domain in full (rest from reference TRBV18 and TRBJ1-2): NAGVMQNPRHLVRRRGQEARLRCSPMKGHSHVYWYRQLPEEGLKFMVYLQKENIIDESGMPKERFSAEFPKEGPSILRIQQVVRGDSAAYFCASSPGSPGGYTFGSGTRLTVV.

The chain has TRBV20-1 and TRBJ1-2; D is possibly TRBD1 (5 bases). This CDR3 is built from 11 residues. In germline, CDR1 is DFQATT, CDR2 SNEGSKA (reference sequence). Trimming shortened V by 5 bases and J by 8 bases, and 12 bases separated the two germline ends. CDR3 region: CSAPSGDGYTF. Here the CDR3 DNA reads TGCAGTGCTCCTAGTGGGGACGGCTACACCTTC.

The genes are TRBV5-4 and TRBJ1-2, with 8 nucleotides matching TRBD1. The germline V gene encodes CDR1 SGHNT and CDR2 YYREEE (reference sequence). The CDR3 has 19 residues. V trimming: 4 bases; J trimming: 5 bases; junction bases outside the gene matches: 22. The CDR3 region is CASSLFTSSFGTGGYGYTF. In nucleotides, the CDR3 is TGTGCCAGCAGCCTGTTCACGTCAAGTTTCGGGACAGGTGGATATGGCTACACCTTC.

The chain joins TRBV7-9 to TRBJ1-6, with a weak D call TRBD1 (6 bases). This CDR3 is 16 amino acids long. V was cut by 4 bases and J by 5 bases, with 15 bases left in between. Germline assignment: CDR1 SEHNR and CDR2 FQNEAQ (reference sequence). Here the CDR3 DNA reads TGTGCCAGCAGCTGGCAGGGGTTGAAGGATAATTCACCCCTCCACTTT. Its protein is CASSWQGLKDNSPLHF. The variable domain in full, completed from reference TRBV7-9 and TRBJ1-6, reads DTGVSQNPRHKITKRGQNVTFRCDPISEHNRLYWYRQTLGQGPEFLTYFQNEAQLEKSRLLSDRFSAERPKGSFSTLEIQRTEQGDSAMYLCASSWQGLKDNSPLHFGNGTRLTVT.